This TCR beta chain appears in the sequencing data of a study of blood T cell repertoires in COVID-19. About the research overall: Samples came from the United States, Italy and Spain, spanning acute and convalescent COVID-19.

Patients from Seattle were sampled longitudinally, starting during active infection. Losses at the gene ends were 2 bases for V and 4 bases for J; bases not matched to a gene: 3. This CDR3 comprises 14 residues. Germline CDR1 is SEHNR and CDR2 is FQNEAQ (reference sequence). In the original analysis: Researchers report that nucleated cell counts were estimated from reference gene primer amplification. The method was immunoSEQ multiplex PCR; TCRdb's version includes in-frame clones alone and lacks a portion of them. The V and J calls and clone size are taken from that table; D and trimming were inferred from the DNA. The sample consists of around 210,000 clones, 65% to 90% of them appearing once.

The receptor was isolated from a man aged 50 or older with COVID-19, enrolled during active disease. Sequencing input: peripheral blood. This rearrangement joins TRBV7-9 to TRBJ2-3, with 7 bases fitting TRBD1. CDR3 residues: CASSLNQGADTQYF. CDR3 in DNA: TGTGCCAGCAGCTTAAACCAGGGGGCAGATACGCAGTATTTT. Looking up the rest from reference TRBV7-9 and TRBJ2-3 gives the full variable domain: DTGVSQNPRHKITKRGQNVTFRCDPISEHNRLYWYRQTLGQGPEFLTYFQNEAQLEKSRLLSDRFSAERPKGSFSTLEIQRTEQGDSAMYLCASSLNQGADTQYFGPGTRLTVL.